Below, 14 T cell receptor beta chains from the same sample are listed, as sequenced in a study of T cell responses to AZD1222 COVID-19 vaccine. The protocol was immunoSEQ multiplex PCR, while the TCRdb copy is restricted to in-frame clones and leaves out a portion. The table includes over 100,000 clones, 80% to 90% detected once. The material sequenced was peripheral blood, taken on day 0 of AZD1222 vaccination. These receptor sequences come from an adult in good health.

The table lists this clone with a count of one. The J gene is TRBJ2-5, the V gene TRBV19; perhaps D is TRBD1 or TRBD2 (5 bases each). The CDR3 totals 13 residues. Germline-derived CDR1 and CDR2 are LNHDA and SQIVND (reference sequence). V was pared by 10 bases and J by 4 bases, with 16 bases between. In nucleotides, the CDR3 is TGTGCCACCCGGGACCTAGGGGCAGAGACCCAGTACTTC. This sequence encodes CATRDLGAETQYF.

The chain joins TRBV28 to TRBJ2-7; no clear D gene. The V gene lost 3 bases and the J gene lost 2 bases, with 8 bases spanning the gap. The CDR3 runs to 13 residues. CDR1 and CDR2 from the germline V gene are MDHEN and SYDVKM. The DNA of the CDR3 is TGTGCCAGCAGTTTCCCAGCAGCCTACGAGCAGTACTTC. Amino acids: CASSFPAAYEQYF.

In its sample, this clone was seen a few times. The J gene is TRBJ2-1, the V gene TRBV6-2 or TRBV6-3; 9 bases are a match to TRBD1. The germline CDR1 and CDR2 sequences are MNHEY and SVGEGT. This CDR3 has 17 amino acids. Germline trimming cut 5 bases from V and 5 bases from J; bases unmatched to any gene: 13. The CDR3 sequence: CASSPPWDGQGHNEQFF. CDR3 DNA sequence: TGTGCCAGCAGTCCCCCCTGGGATGGACAGGGGCACAATGAGCAGTTCTTC.

In this sample, this clone turned up a few times. This sequence joins TRBV5-1 and TRBJ1-1; D is unresolved. The germline gives CDR1 SGHRS, CDR2 YFSETQ. The CDR3 consists of 15 residues. The V end was cut by 0 bases, the J end by 0 bases, with 9 bases between. The CDR3 nucleotides are TGCGCCAGCAGCTTGGTCCCGGGTTTGAACACTGAAGCTTTCTTT. Translation gives CASSLVPGLNTEAFF.

The chain couples TRBV18 to TRBJ1-1, with D tentatively TRBD1 (5 bases). The V end was cut by 6 bases, the J end by 1 base, with 12 bases between. Germline values: CDR1 KGHSH, CDR2 LQKENI. The CDR3 is 14 amino acids. CDR3 sequence reads: CASSSTQGNTEAFF. For the CDR3, the DNA is TGTGCCAGCTCGTCTACTCAGGGGAACACTGAAGCTTTCTTT.

The chain uses TRBV11-2 and TRBJ1-3; D is undetermined. This CDR3 region has 15 residues. The germline CDR1 and CDR2 sequences are SGHAT and FQNNGV. V gave up 2 bases and J gave up 0 bases, with 8 bases separating them. The CDR3 reads CASSLRASSGNTIYF. CDR3 sequence (DNA): TGTGCCAGCAGCTTAAGGGCCTCCTCTGGAAACACCATATATTTT.

The chain links TRBV6-5 to TRBJ2-7; 7 positions agree with TRBD2. There are 13 residues in the CDR3. J was trimmed by 3 bases and V by 6 bases; bases with no gene match: 5. Germline assignment: CDR1 MNHEY and CDR2 SVGAGI. The CDR3 sequence: CASSRDYIYEQYF. DNA of the CDR3: TGTGCCAGCAGCCGGGACTACATCTACGAGCAGTACTTC.

The chain recombines TRBV7-2 with TRBJ2-7; the D gene is possibly TRBD1 (5 bases). The CDR3 is 11 amino acids. Per the germline V gene, CDR1 is SGHTA and CDR2 is FQGNSA. V was clipped by 5 bases and J by 6 bases, with 8 bases between them. CDR3 DNA sequence: TGTGCCAGCAGCCTAGGGGTCGAGCAGTACTTC. Translating gives CASSLGVEQYF. Variable domain in full (rest from reference TRBV7-2 and TRBJ2-7): GAGVSQSPSNKVTEKGKDVELRCDPISGHTALYWYRQSLGQGLEFLIYFQGNSAPDKSGLPSDRFSAERTGGSVSTLTIQRTQQEDSAVYLCASSLGVEQYFGPGTRLTVT.

This chain links TRBV19 with TRBJ1-2, with TRBD1 as a possible D gene (5 bases). CDR1 and CDR2 (germline): LNHDA, SQIVND (reference sequence). V dropped 4 bases and J dropped 3 bases, with 9 bases sitting between them. This CDR3 spans 13 amino acids. The CDR3: CASSRGGDYGYTF. CDR3 DNA sequence: TGTGCCAGTAGTAGGGGCGGGGACTATGGCTACACCTTC. The full variable domain, in which reference TRBV19 and TRBJ1-2 provide the parts outside the CDR3, is DGGITQSPKYLFRKEGQNVTLSCEQNLNHDAMYWYRQDPGQGLRLIYYSQIVNDFQKGDIAEGYSVSREKKESFPLTVTSAQKNPTAFYLCASSRGGDYGYTFGSGTRLTVV.

The genes are TRBV15 and TRBJ2-1; TRBD2 matches 10 bases. The length of the CDR3 is 15 residues. J was trimmed by 8 bases and V by 1 base; bases with no gene match: 5. Germline CDR1 LNHNV, CDR2 YYDKDF (reference sequence). The CDR3 sequence is CATSRGSGRADEQFF. Here the CDR3 DNA reads TGTGCCACCAGCAGAGGGAGCGGGAGGGCTGATGAGCAGTTCTTC. Full variable domain (rest looked up from reference TRBV15 and TRBJ2-1): DAMVIQNPRYQVTQFGKPVTLSCSQTLNHNVMYWYQQKSSQAPKLLFHYYDKDFNNEADTPDNFQSRRPNTSFCFLDIRSPGLGDTAMYLCATSRGSGRADEQFFGPGTRLTVL.

The chain couples TRBV7-2 to TRBJ1-3; D ambiguous. V dropped 0 bases and J dropped 4 bases, with 10 bases sitting between them. This CDR3 is built from 15 residues. Germline CDR1 reads SGHTA; CDR2 reads FQGNSA. CDR3 region: CASSLAWLGGNTIYF. DNA of the CDR3: TGTGCCAGCAGCTTAGCTTGGTTGGGAGGAAACACCATATATTTT.

V gene TRBV7-3 combines with J gene TRBJ2-5, with D maybe TRBD1 (6 bases). The ends were cut back, 5 bases at V and 1 base at J, with 11 bases in the middle. The CDR3 runs to 14 residues. Per germline, CDR1 SGHTA and CDR2 FQGTGA. The CDR3 is CASSQGGSQETQYF. The CDR3 coding sequence is TGTGCCAGCAGCCAAGGGGGAAGCCAAGAGACCCAGTACTTC. Combining the CDR3 with reference TRBV7-3 and TRBJ2-5 gives the whole variable domain GAGVSQTPSNKVTEKGKYVELRCDPISGHTALYWYRQSLGQGPEFLIYFQGTGAADDSGLPNDRFFAVRPEGSVSTLKIQRTERGDSAVYLCASSQGGSQETQYFGPGTRLLVL.

V is TRBV9 and J is TRBJ2-2, with D tentatively TRBD2 (6 bases). There are 14 residues in the CDR3. CDR1 is SGDLS and CDR2 is YYNGEE in the germline V gene. Deletions cut 3 bases from V and 6 bases from J, with 12 bases between. The CDR3 region is CASSARLDSGELFF. The CDR3 region has the DNA TGTGCCAGCAGCGCCCGACTAGACTCCGGGGAGCTGTTTTTT.

This clone was seen only once. This chain links TRBV7-9 with TRBJ2-3, with 8 bases matching TRBD1. V was pared by 5 bases and J by 7 bases, with 8 bases of the junction left unmatched. From germline, CDR1 is SEHNR and CDR2 FQNEAQ (reference sequence). The CDR3 totals 14 residues. The CDR3 DNA follows: TGTGCCAGCAGCATTGCGCAGGGGGCTCATACGCAGTATTTT. Protein: CASSIAQGAHTQYF.